The entry below describes one TCR beta chain. The source of the sample is a study of control samples from healthy donors and cancer patients. Per germline, CDR1 SGHVS and CDR2 FQNEAQ. This CDR3 is built from 15 residues. With V trimmed by 5 bases and J by 1 base, 7 bases remained unmatched. Sequencing was performed with immunoSEQ multiplex PCR; in TCRdb, only in-frame clones are kept and a portion is missing. The table includes more than 75,000 clones, about 90% detected once. J is TRBJ1-2 and V is TRBV7-8; 7 nucleotides agree with TRBD1. The specimen was blood. The TCR sequence derives from a man aged 45 to 65 in good health. This chain's CDR3 is CASSTGTANNYGYTF. As DNA, the CDR3 is TGTGCCAGCAGCACCGGGACAGCTAATAACTATGGCTACACCTTC. Together with reference TRBV7-8 and TRBJ1-2, the CDR3 gives the full variable domain: GAGVSQSPRYKVAKRGQDVALRCDPISGHVSLFWYQQALGQGPEFLTYFQNEAQLDKSGLPSDRFFAERPEGSVSTLKIQRTQQEDSAVYLCASSTGTANNYGYTFGSGTRLTVV.